This entry features one T cell receptor beta chain sequence. What this receptor recognizes is not known. Per-nucleotide qualities are absent, and no much larger clonotype sits a single base away. TCRbeta CDR3 regions were amplified from genomic DNA using the immunoSEQ Assay, a bias-controlled multiplex PCR. Regarding the original processing steps: The number of nucleated cells in each sample was estimated by amplification of reference gene primers within the assay. Sequence reads were collapsed and filtered to measure the absolute abundance of every unique TCRbeta CDR3 rearrangement. For each sample, productive Simpson clonality was calculated as the square root of Simpson's diversity index over productive rearrangements. TCRdb carries this immuneACCESS record with in-frame sequences only. Its versions omit some clonotypes, under half of them owing to an unresolved V gene in the studies checked, with the rest unexplained. V and J calls and clone size follow that table, whereas D and trimming were derived from the DNA. This sample comprises 23,000 or so clones, around 75% of them detected only once. Roughly 60% of the sample goes to the ten largest clones.

The collaborating institutions used their own protocols to collect whole blood in K2EDTA tubes. Collaborator samples were shipped for TCRbeta analysis as frozen whole blood, isolated PBMCs, or DNA extracted from either sample type. Counted from cysteine to phenylalanine, this CDR3 has 14 amino acids. The kept DNA is CDR3 alone, 42 bases in frame from the first base. The V end gives up 1 base and the J end 10 bases, leaving 2 bases in the junction not matched to a gene. Per the germline V gene, MNHNS is the CDR1 and SASEGT is the CDR2. These data originate in a study of blood T cell repertoires in COVID-19 (dated by TCRdb to the early 2020s). For context, the study as a whole: Samples covering the acute and convalescent phases of COVID-19 were provided by collaborators in the United States, Italy and Spain. The repertoires were made available in a free public database intended to serve as a resource for research on the immune response to SARS-CoV-2. The prospective study material was composed of cDNA or gDNA derived from T cells, B-cell-depleted T cells, or PBMCs. Deeply sampled blood TCRbeta repertoires from subjects exposed to, actively infected with, or recovered from COVID-19 were included in the dataset. The samples were drawn from the first 160 participants of the ongoing ImmuneRACE study and from over 950 subjects provided by 6 global collaborators. Sample metadata almost always included a de-identified subject ID, COVID-19 status, age in years and sex. Where available, HLA class I and class II types were obtained from metadata supplied by the sample provider rather than from assay-based typing.

General findings and caveats noted by the study authors: The amount of clinical and demographic metadata varied by source and participant and was provided uncurated.

Sequencing was carried out using peripheral blood. The source of this sequence is a woman older than 75 with acute or convalescent COVID-19. The chain is made from TRBV6-1 and TRBJ1-3; 12 middle bases align to TRBD1. The DNA sequence follows: TGTGCCAGCAGTGAAGTGGGACAGGGGGCAACCATATATTTT. This yields the protein CASSEVGQGATIYF.